The T cell receptor beta chain described here comes from a study of a mutant IDH1 vaccine in newly diagnosed glioma. Background on the study: First vaccine doses came 4-6 weeks after radiotherapy alone, or with temozolomide cycles. Males made up roughly 62% and females roughly 40% of treated patients, whose mean age was about 40 years. Most patients had radiochemotherapy with temozolomide before enrollment; others had one alone.

Note on this clone: Its target is unknown.

The data were produced by immunoSEQ multiplex PCR, yet TCRdb's version contains in-frame clones alone and is incomplete. Found here are around 70,000 clones, around 90% of them singletons; the top ten hold roughly 2%. With 8 bases removed from V and 2 bases from J, the gap between germline ends came to 9 bases. This CDR3 contains 12 residues. Germline V gene data show CDR1 as SNHLY and CDR2 as FYNNEI. Time point noted: week 35, safety follow-up. Vaccine doses each comprised 300 ug of mutant IDH1 20-mer peptide, with topical imiquimod. Specimen: PBMCs, collected from a glioma patient whose treatment included an IDH1 peptide vaccine. The sequence came from a man aged 30-40 years with glioma. V usage is TRBV2 and J usage is TRBJ1-2; TRBD1 is a possible D gene (6 bases). CDR3 nucleotides: TGTGCCAGCCATGGACAGAACTATGGCTACACCTTC. This sequence encodes CASHGQNYGYTF.